The 4 T cell receptor beta chains in this list originate from one sample, sequenced in a study of T-cell memory formation after mild COVID-19. Using its own MiXCR run on the 5' RACE reads, TCRdb lists one record per CDR3 protein. Of around 300,000 distinct CDR3 sequences listed, roughly an eighth are singletons. What was sequenced was PBMCs or a T cell subset sorted from them (not recorded which). The receptors shown here come from a man younger than 35 who had mild COVID-19 (a few samples of this study predate the infection). Cell type and time point are not known.

This clonotype was seen only a few times. The CDR3 coding sequence is TGTGCCAGCAGCGGACAGGGGGATTACTATGGCTACACCTTC. Residues: CASSGQGDYYGYTF. The rearrangement joins TRBV12-3 or TRBV12-4 to TRBJ1-2, with TRBD1 matching 10 bases. The CDR3 is made up of 14 amino acids. J was trimmed by 3 bases and V by 6 bases; bases with no gene match: 4.

This clonotype was detected a few times. This chain joins TRBV9 and TRBJ2-3; 11 positions agree with TRBD1. This CDR3 is 15 amino acids long. Germline V lookup: CDR1 SGDLS, CDR2 YYNGEE. V was pared by 3 bases and J by 6 bases, with 6 bases of the junction left unmatched. CDR3 nucleotides: TGTGCCAGCAGCGCGGACAGGGGGCTTGGTGATACGCAGTATTTT. It yields the protein CASSADRGLGDTQYF. The full variable domain, rest sourced from reference TRBV9 and TRBJ2-3, is DSGVTQTPKHLITATGQRVTLRCSPRSGDLSVYWYQQSLDQGLQFLIQYYNGEERAKGNILERFSAQQFPDLHSELNLSSLELGDSALYFCASSADRGLGDTQYFGPGTRLTVL.

This clonotype has only a few counts. Written as DNA, the CDR3 is TGTGCCAGCAGCTTATTTAACAGGCGCGGCATCTCTGGAAACACCATATATTTT. This codes for CASSLFNRRGISGNTIYF. The chain carries TRBV7-2 and TRBJ1-3, with a weak D call TRBD1 (5 bases). Between the trimmed V and J ends, which lost 2 bases and 0 bases, there was a span of 17 bases. The CDR3 runs to 18 residues. CDR1 is SGHTA and CDR2 is FQGNSA in the germline V gene.

The V call is TRBV6-6, the J call TRBJ1-2, with 10 positions matching TRBD1. V gave up 7 bases and J gave up 8 bases; unmatched junction bases: 10. The V gene's germline CDR1 is MNHNY and CDR2 SVGAGI (reference sequence). This CDR3 has 14 amino acids. This chain's CDR3 is CASTLDRGGGGYTF. The CDR3 nucleotides are TGTGCCAGCACCCTGGACAGGGGGGGAGGAGGCTACACCTTC.